A single sample is the source of the 8 T cell receptor beta chains below, sequenced in a study of T cell repertoires in cytomegalovirus infection. TCRdb ran MiXCR on the reads and lists one entry per CDR3 protein. The table shows roughly 280,000 distinct CDR3 sequences, with around 9% occurring only once. Sequencing was performed on PBMCs. The receptor set was obtained from a human donor in good health (CMV status not recorded). Some clones in this sample may be carry-over from other donors' samples.

In this sample, this clonotype turned up many times. This chain joins TRBV7-2 and TRBJ1-1, with D unclear. The CDR3 totals 14 residues. Deletions cut 3 bases from V and 3 bases from J, with 11 bases between. The V gene's germline CDR1 is SGHTA and CDR2 FQGNSA. The CDR3 DNA is TGTGCCAGCAGCTTCGGGGTGCGTCACACTGAAGCTTTCTTT. This encodes CASSFGVRHTEAFF.

This clonotype was detected ten times or more. The chain joins TRBV20-1 to TRBJ1-1; 8 bases fit TRBD1. From germline, CDR1 is DFQATT and CDR2 SNEGSKA (reference sequence). The CDR3 contains 15 residues. Germline trimming cut 6 bases from V and 5 bases from J; bases unmatched to any gene: 14. The CDR3 loop reads CSAPPPRTGPTEAFF. In nucleotides, the CDR3 is TGCAGTGCCCCCCCGCCCCGGACAGGGCCAACTGAAGCTTTCTTT.

This clonotype was detected only a few times. V and J are TRBV5-1 and TRBJ1-1; D is unclear. Germline CDR1 SGHRS, CDR2 YFSETQ. V lost 1 base and J 4 bases, leaving 14 bases between the germline ends. The CDR3 length is 15 residues. CDR3 in amino acids: CASSLYPGSGTEAFF. For the CDR3, the DNA is TGCGCCAGCAGCTTGTATCCGGGTTCGGGCACTGAAGCTTTCTTT.

The CDR3 here is CSASVLWATTNEKLFF. CDR3 bases: TGCAGTGCTAGTGTACTATGGGCTACAACTAATGAAAAACTGTTTTTT. The chain employs TRBV20-1 and TRBJ1-4, with no clear D. In germline, CDR1 is DFQATT, CDR2 SNEGSKA (reference sequence). The CDR3 is made up of 16 amino acids. The V gene lost 3 bases and the J gene lost 0 bases, with 14 bases spanning the gap.

This clonotype is medium-sized by share. The chain carries TRBV7-2 and TRBJ1-1, with 9 bases fitting TRBD1. J gave up 6 bases and V 1 base, and 9 bases lay outside the gene matches. Germline V gene sequence: CDR1 SGHTA, CDR2 FQGNSA. The CDR3 extends over 16 amino acids. This chain's CDR3 is CASSLGQRDRAPEAFF. In DNA, the CDR3 is TGTGCCAGCAGCTTAGGTCAACGGGACAGGGCACCTGAAGCTTTCTTT.

This clonotype was picked up many times. The chain couples TRBV6-2 or TRBV6-3 to TRBJ1-5; weak D call: TRBD1 (6 bases). V was shortened by 1 base and J by 6 bases, with 13 bases between the two germline ends. Germline V gene sequence: CDR1 MNHEY, CDR2 SVGEGT. The CDR3 is 15 residues long. CDR3 sequence: CASSYFGRGSQPQHF. In DNA form, the CDR3 reads TGTGCCAGCAGTTACTTCGGCAGGGGAAGTCAGCCCCAGCATTTT.

This clonotype was found many times. The gene calls are TRBV7-9 and TRBJ2-6, with 7 bases identical to TRBD1. Germline assignment: CDR1 SEHNR and CDR2 FQNEAQ (reference sequence). This CDR3 is 16 amino acids long. The junction had 6 bases not matched to a gene; V was cut back by 6 bases and J by 1 base. The CDR3 loop is CASSPNRGSGANVLTF. DNA of the CDR3: TGTGCCAGCAGTCCTAACAGGGGATCTGGGGCCAACGTCCTGACTTTC. Full variable domain (rest looked up from reference TRBV7-9 and TRBJ2-6): DTGVSQNPRHKITKRGQNVTFRCDPISEHNRLYWYRQTLGQGPEFLTYFQNEAQLEKSRLLSDRFSAERPKGSFSTLEIQRTEQGDSAMYLCASSPNRGSGANVLTFGAGSRLTVL.

The chain links TRBV12-3 or TRBV12-4 to TRBJ1-1; a weak D match, TRBD1 (6 bases). The germline V and J ends were trimmed by 4 bases and 4 bases, with 16 bases remaining between them. This CDR3 region has 15 residues. The CDR3, as DNA: TGTGCCAGCAGTTCCCCGGACAGCGTGGGCACTGAAGCTTTCTTT. Translating it yields CASSSPDSVGTEAFF.